A selection of T cell receptor beta chains follows, all from one sample in a study of early T cells in non-severe SARS-CoV-2 infection. One entry per CDR3 protein results from TCRdb running MiXCR on the 5' RACE reads. The data show 55,000 to 80,000 distinct CDR3 sequences, around a tenth seen once. The sample was whole blood. Receptors were obtained from an adult who was a healthcare worker with PCR-confirmed SARS-CoV-2 infection or an uninfected control (not recorded which). The CDR3 runs from the conserved cysteine through the conserved F or W. A D gene is named only where the DNA matches it firmly. Not all rows give a size; the values are once, few, many and, for expanded clones, a class.

v_gene	j_gene	d_gene	abundance	CDR3nt	CDR3aa
TRBV19	TRBJ2-2	-	-	TGTGCCAGTAAATGGGGACCCCCACATGACACCGGGGAGCTGTTTTTT	CASKWGPPHDTGELFF
TRBV29-1	TRBJ1-5	TRBD1	many	TGCAGCGCCTCCTGGGACAGGGGGCAGCATTTT	CSASWDRGQHF
TRBV9	TRBJ2-1	TRBD1	many	TGTGCCAGCAGCGTTGAGGGACAGGGGGCCCATGAGCAGTTCTTC	CASSVEGQGAHEQFF
TRBV27	TRBJ2-7	TRBD1	-	TGTGCCAGCAGCCGTACAGGGGATCCCTACGAGCAGTACTTC	CASSRTGDPYEQYF
TRBV12-3/TRBV12-4	TRBJ2-5	-	many	TGTGCCAGCAGTTTAGGTGGGGGAGAGACCCAGTACTTC	CASSLGGGETQYF
TRBV29-1	TRBJ2-3	-	many	TGCAGCGTTGAGGAGGGGGTTTCCACAGATACGCAGTATTTT	CSVEEGVSTDTQYF
TRBV29-1	TRBJ1-4	-	-	TGCAGCGTGTCAAGGGGAGTCACTAATGAAAAACTGTTTTTT	CSVSRGVTNEKLFF
TRBV7-9	TRBJ2-7	-	-	TGTGCCAGCAGCTTGTACGGGACCGGCGAAGGGTCCGAGCAGTACTTC	CASSLYGTGEGSEQYF
TRBV5-1	TRBJ2-3	-	-	TGCGCCAGCAGCTTGCCTGGGCCCCAGACGGATACGCAGTATTTT	CASSLPGPQTDTQYF
TRBV13	TRBJ2-5	-	many	TGTGCCAGCAGCTTAGGGGGCCAACAAGAGACCCAGTACTTC	CASSLGGQQETQYF
TRBV5-4	TRBJ1-4	TRBD1	many	TGTGCCAGCAGCTTGGGAGGACAGGGGTTCCAAAAACTGTTTTTT	CASSLGGQGFQKLFF
TRBV12-3/TRBV12-4	TRBJ1-1	-	-	TGTGCCAGCAGTCCACAGACAGCCAACACTGAAGCTTTCTTT	CASSPQTANTEAFF
TRBV3-1	TRBJ2-7	-	many	TGTGCCAGCAGCCACCCCGCCAGGGGCCGTTACGAGCAGTACTTC	CASSHPARGRYEQYF
TRBV30	TRBJ2-5	TRBD2	many	TGTGCCTGGAGTTCCCTAGCGGGGGGAGAGACCCAGTACTTC	CAWSSLAGGETQYF
TRBV6-5	TRBJ1-2	-	many	TGTGCCAGCAGTTACCGCTTCTCGGGGGGTGAAGGCTACACCTTC	CASSYRFSGGEGYTF